This T cell receptor (beta chain) was identified in a study of blood T cell repertoires in COVID-19. About the study: The United States, Italy and Spain provided the acute and convalescent COVID-19 samples. From T cells, B-cell-depleted T cells, or PBMCs came the material, which was cDNA or gDNA.

The germline CDR1 and CDR2 sequences are MNHEY and SVGAGI. V gave up 2 bases and J gave up 2 bases, with 10 bases separating them. This CDR3 has 15 amino acids. In the original analysis: Reference gene primer amplification gave nucleated cell count estimates. The protocol was immunoSEQ multiplex PCR, while the TCRdb copy is restricted to in-frame clones and leaves out a portion. V and J calls and clone size are as listed in that table; D and trimming were resolved from the DNA. The repertoire consists of around 230,000 clones, with approximately 84% occurring once and the leading ten covering around a tenth.

What was sequenced was peripheral blood. This TCR was recovered from a man in his fifties or sixties with COVID-19, enrolled during active disease. The chain recombines TRBV6-5 with TRBJ1-3; D is ambiguous. The CDR3 sequence is CASSYTWGAGNTIYF. In DNA, the CDR3 is TGTGCCAGCAGTTACACTTGGGGAGCTGGAAACACCATATATTTT.